A single sample gave rise to the 25 T cell receptor beta chains below, sequenced in a study of cytomegalovirus exposure and HLA in healthy donors. The PCR contained 60 Vbeta and 13 Jbeta primers. Sequencing used immunoSEQ multiplex PCR; TCRdb keeps in-frame clones, though not all of them. The table has about 130,000 clones, approximately 60% seen once. Sequenced material: PBMCs. These TCRs come from a human donor in good health.

The chain is built from TRBV7-3 and TRBJ1-5; 8 positions match TRBD1. Germline V gives CDR1 SGHTA, CDR2 FQGTGA. J gave up 7 bases and V 5 bases, and 7 bases lay outside the gene matches. The CDR3 has 14 amino acids. The CDR3 loop is CASSQDRVAQPQHF. The DNA for the CDR3 is TGTGCCAGCAGCCAGGACAGGGTTGCGCAGCCCCAGCATTTT.

This clone was recorded only once. The chain couples TRBV6-1 to TRBJ2-5, with TRBD2 matching 11 bases. CDR1 MNHNS and CDR2 SASEGT come from the germline V gene. There are 17 residues in the CDR3. Trimming at V came to 1 base and at J to 1 base, leaving 5 bases not matched to a gene. The CDR3, as DNA: TGTGCCAGCAGTGAAGGAATAGCGGGAGGGTCCCAAGAGACCCAGTACTTC. It translates to CASSEGIAGGSQETQYF.

This rearrangement joins TRBV27 to TRBJ2-7, with a weak D call TRBD1 (6 bases). Trimming stripped 8 bases from V and 5 bases from J, with 16 bases between. From germline, CDR1 is MNHEY and CDR2 SMNVEV (reference sequence). The CDR3 has 13 amino acids. The CDR3 is CASRDKGFDEQYF. For the CDR3, the DNA is TGTGCCAGCCGGGACAAGGGATTTGACGAGCAGTACTTC.

The chain couples TRBV7-9 to TRBJ1-1; D is uncertain. Trimming shortened V by 3 bases and J by 4 bases, and 9 bases separated the two germline ends. This CDR3 contains 13 residues. From germline, CDR1 is SEHNR and CDR2 FQNEAQ (reference sequence). CDR3 bases: TGTGCCAGCAGCTTTACAGAGGGCACTGAAGCTTTCTTT. This encodes CASSFTEGTEAFF.

This chain links TRBV4-3 with TRBJ2-3, with D possibly TRBD2 on 6 matching bases. The CDR3 extends over 15 amino acids. Trimming stripped 0 bases from V and 3 bases from J, with 10 bases between. Germline V gene lookup returns CDR1 LGHNA and CDR2 YSLEER. CDR3 bases: TGCGCCAGCAGCCAAGATACGGGAGAAACAGATACGCAGTATTTT. Its protein product is CASSQDTGETDTQYF.

V and J are TRBV7-2 and TRBJ2-7, with D possibly being TRBD2 (5 bases). V lost 5 bases to trimming and J lost 6 bases, with 11 bases between them. Germline V gene sequence: CDR1 SGHTA, CDR2 FQGNSA. This CDR3 is 12 amino acids long. CDR3 DNA sequence: TGTGCCAGCAGCCCCGGGGTACGCGAGCAGTACTTC. It yields the protein CASSPGVREQYF.

The V and J genes are TRBV6-5 and TRBJ2-7, with 7 nucleotides matching TRBD1. CDR3 length equals 14 residues. CDR1 MNHEY and CDR2 SVGAGI come from the germline V gene. The V segment lost 9 bases and the J segment 2 bases; nucleotides outside the gene matches: 10. CDR3 bases: TGTGCCAGGGGGAAACAGGGGCCAACCTACGAGCAGTACTTC. Translation: CARGKQGPTYEQYF.

For this clone: One end of the junction does not line up with germline, which may come from a read error. V usage is TRBV2 and J usage is TRBJ2-1; D unclear. In germline, CDR1 is SNHLY, CDR2 FYNNEI. There are 14 residues in the CDR3. CDR3: CASSESRSSNEQFF. CDR3 bases: TGTGCCAGCAGTGAATCCAGGTCCTCCAATGAGCAGTTCTTC.

This clone has only a few counts. V gene TRBV10-3 combines with J gene TRBJ2-1, with 9 nucleotides matching TRBD2. The CDR3 covers 16 residues. J was trimmed by 1 base and V by 5 bases; bases with no gene match: 6. The germline CDR1 and CDR2 sequences are ENHRY and SYGVKD. The CDR3 spells CAISRTSGQSYNEQFF. DNA for the CDR3: TGTGCCATCAGTCGAACTAGCGGGCAGTCCTACAATGAGCAGTTCTTC.

This clone was counted a few times. V usage is TRBV2 and J usage is TRBJ2-3, with 14 bases identical to TRBD2. The germline V gene has CDR1 SNHLY and CDR2 FYNNEI. CDR3 size: 18 residues. Trimming removed 7 bases from V and 0 bases from J; junction bases left unmatched: 9. DNA of the CDR3: TGTGCCAGCAATAGGGGACTAGCGGGAGAGTCTAGCACAGATACGCAGTATTTT. This encodes CASNRGLAGESSTDTQYF.

The rearrangement joins TRBV9 to TRBJ1-2; 7 nucleotides line up with TRBD1. CDR1 and CDR2 (germline): SGDLS, YYNGEE. The CDR3 has 13 residues. V lost 7 bases, J lost 0 bases, and 3 bases stayed unmatched. The CDR3 protein is CASGTEANYGYTF. The CDR3 DNA is TGTGCCAGCGGGACAGAAGCTAACTATGGCTACACCTTC.

This chain links TRBV7-3 with TRBJ2-1; D perhaps matches TRBD1 (6 bases). The ends were cut back, 5 bases at V and 5 bases at J, with 13 bases in the middle. Germline-derived CDR1 and CDR2 are SGHTA and FQGTGA. The CDR3 is made up of 14 amino acids. The CDR3 protein is CASSLLEGDNEQFF. CDR3 sequence (DNA): TGTGCCAGCAGCCTTTTAGAGGGGGACAATGAGCAGTTCTTC.

J is TRBJ2-4 and V is TRBV7-2, with 11 bases lining up with TRBD1. Trimming at V came to 5 bases and at J to 9 bases, leaving 6 bases not matched to a gene. This CDR3 spans 14 amino acids. Per germline, CDR1 SGHTA and CDR2 FQGNSA. In DNA, the CDR3 is TGTGCCAGCAGCCCAGGGACAGGGGGTAGCATTCAGTACTTC. Protein sequence: CASSPGTGGSIQYF. Looking up the rest from reference TRBV7-2 and TRBJ2-4 gives the full variable domain: GAGVSQSPSNKVTEKGKDVELRCDPISGHTALYWYRQSLGQGLEFLIYFQGNSAPDKSGLPSDRFSAERTGGSVSTLTIQRTQQEDSAVYLCASSPGTGGSIQYFGAGTRLSVL.

The rearrangement joins TRBV25-1 to TRBJ2-6; maybe TRBD1 (6 bases). Trimming took off 5 bases at V and 2 bases at J, with 16 bases between the two ends. The CDR3 length is 17 residues. CDR1 MGHDK and CDR2 SYGVNS come from the germline V gene. CDR3 coding DNA: TGTGCCAGCAGTCCTGTGACAGGTGCGCCTGGGGCCAACGTCCTGACTTTC. Translation: CASSPVTGAPGANVLTF.

This chain connects TRBV2 to TRBJ2-6, with D tentatively TRBD2 (6 bases). The germline V gene encodes CDR1 SNHLY and CDR2 FYNNEI. Trimming stripped 8 bases from V and 1 base from J, with 6 bases between. This CDR3 has 13 residues. In nucleotides, the CDR3 is TGTGCCAGCCGGGGGTCTGGGGCCAACGTCCTGACTTTC. The encoded protein is CASRGSGANVLTF.

The V call is TRBV7-2, the J call TRBJ2-7; 7 bases agree with TRBD1. Germline loops: CDR1 SGHTA, CDR2 FQGNSA. J lost 0 bases, V lost 5 bases, and 4 bases had no gene match. The CDR3 is made up of 14 amino acids. The CDR3 DNA is TGTGCCAGCAGCGTGGACAGGCCCTCCTACGAGCAGTACTTC. Amino acid sequence: CASSVDRPSYEQYF. The complete variable domain, with remaining parts taken from reference TRBV7-2 and TRBJ2-7, reads GAGVSQSPSNKVTEKGKDVELRCDPISGHTALYWYRQSLGQGLEFLIYFQGNSAPDKSGLPSDRFSAERTGGSVSTLTIQRTQQEDSAVYLCASSVDRPSYEQYFGPGTRLTVT.

This clone was observed a handful of times. The gene calls are TRBV2 and TRBJ2-7, with TRBD2 as a possible D gene (7 bases). Between the trimmed V and J ends, which lost 7 bases and 3 bases, there was a span of 10 bases. CDR3 length: 12 amino acids. Germline CDR1 reads SNHLY; CDR2 reads FYNNEI. The CDR3 DNA sequence: TGTGCCAGCAAGGGGGGGAACTACGAGCAGTACTTC. Translation: CASKGGNYEQYF.

This chain uses TRBV5-1 with TRBJ1-2, with D possibly matching TRBD1 (6 bases). The CDR3 is 14 residues long. The V and J ends lost 4 bases and 9 bases respectively, with 19 bases between them. Germline V gene sequence: CDR1 SGHRS, CDR2 YFSETQ. Here the CDR3 reads CASSPGTLHESYTF. The CDR3 nucleotides are TGCGCCAGCAGCCCCGGGACACTCCACGAAAGCTACACCTTC.

This chain connects TRBV14 to TRBJ2-7; TRBD2 is a possible D gene (5 bases). The CDR3 sequence is 13 residues long. Germline CDR1 SGHDN, CDR2 FVKESK. Trimming took off 0 bases at V and 9 bases at J, with 12 bases between the two ends. This CDR3 is CASSQDTGGPQYF. The CDR3 DNA is TGTGCCAGCAGCCAAGATACTGGAGGACCGCAGTACTTC. Full variable domain (rest looked up from reference TRBV14 and TRBJ2-7): EAGVTQFPSHSVIEKGQTVTLRCDPISGHDNLYWYRRVMGKEIKFLLHFVKESKQDESGMPNNRFLAERTGGTYSTLKVQPAELEDSGVYFCASSQDTGGPQYFGPGTRLTVT.

The gene calls are TRBV5-8 and TRBJ2-1; 16 nucleotides match TRBD2. V lost 1 base and J lost 7; bases outside the gene matches: 5. CDR3 size: 17 residues. Germline lookup yields CDR1 SGHTS and CDR2 YDEGEE. The CDR3 nucleotides read TGTGCCAGCAGCTTGCTTGGGACTAGCGGGAGGGAGAATGAGCAGTTCTTC. It encodes CASSLLGTSGRENEQFF.

The genes are TRBV30 and TRBJ2-1; 8 bases align to TRBD2. CDR1 and CDR2 (germline): GTSNPN, SVGIG (reference sequence). There are 15 residues in the CDR3. V lost 3 bases to trimming and J lost 10 bases; unmatched junction nucleotides: 14. For the CDR3, the DNA is TGTGCCTGGAGAAGTAGTCAGCGGGAGTTCCAAGAGCAGTTCTTC. It is translated as CAWRSSQREFQEQFF.

The chain employs TRBV11-2 and TRBJ1-2; D gene unclear. The CDR3 runs to 13 residues. The V and J ends lost 7 bases and 4 bases respectively, with 13 bases between them. CDR1 and CDR2 from the germline V gene are SGHAT and FQNNGV. In DNA form, the CDR3 reads TGTGCCAGCACTCTGGGCACTCCCTATGGCTACACCTTC. It specifies CASTLGTPYGYTF.

This chain joins TRBV5-1 and TRBJ1-3; D possibly corresponds to TRBD1 (5 bases). Trimming removed 0 bases at V and 0 bases at J, with 7 bases between. Per germline, CDR1 SGHRS and CDR2 YFSETQ. CDR3 size: 15 residues. CDR3 sequence reads: CASSLAGYSGNTIYF. Here the CDR3 DNA reads TGCGCCAGCAGCTTGGCAGGGTACTCTGGAAACACCATATATTTT.

In DNA form, the CDR3 reads TGTGCCAGCAGCTTTCTGAAGGGGGAAAACGAAAAACTGTTTTTT. This sequence encodes CASSFLKGENEKLFF. This chain joins TRBV7-2 and TRBJ1-4; perhaps TRBD1 as D (6 bases). Germline lookup yields CDR1 SGHTA and CDR2 FQGNSA. Deletions cut 3 bases from V and 8 bases from J, with 16 bases between. This CDR3 has 15 residues.

In this sample, this clone turned up a few times. V is TRBV25-1 and J is TRBJ1-6, with D tentatively TRBD1 (5 bases). V lost 11 bases to trimming and J lost 6 bases, with 11 bases between them. This CDR3 contains 12 residues. Germline V CDR1 and CDR2: MGHDK, SYGVNS. The CDR3 protein is CASGDPNSPLHF. DNA of the CDR3: TGTGCCTCGGGGGATCCTAATTCACCCCTCCACTTT.